The 30 T cell receptor beta chains in this list originate from one sample, sequenced in a study of tumor-infiltrating lymphocytes in localized non-small cell lung cancer. The repertoire was sequenced with immunoSEQ multiplex PCR; TCRdb's copy has only in-frame clones and lacks some. The sample contains about 10,000 clones, roughly 80% of which appear only once. The sequenced material came from uninvolved lung tissue not adjacent to the tumor. These receptor sequences come from a human donor with non-small cell lung cancer.

The genes are TRBV13 and TRBJ2-6; weak D call: TRBD1 (6 bases). The germline V gene encodes CDR1 PRHDT and CDR2 FYEKMQ (reference sequence). There are 15 residues in the CDR3. V gave up 3 bases and J gave up 0 bases, with 6 bases separating them. CDR3: CASSLTGSGANVLTF. DNA of the CDR3: TGTGCCAGCAGCTTGACAGGCTCTGGGGCCAACGTCCTGACTTTC. Drawing the rest from reference TRBV13 and TRBJ2-6, the complete variable domain is AAGVIQSPRHLIKEKRETATLKCYPIPRHDTVYWYQQGPGQDPQFLISFYEKMQSDKGSIPDRFSAQQFSDYHSELNMSSLELGDSALYFCASSLTGSGANVLTFGAGSRLTVL.

This rearrangement joins TRBV6-5 to TRBJ2-5; no definite D call. Germline V gives CDR1 MNHEY, CDR2 SVGAGI. This CDR3 has 14 amino acids. Trimming stripped 0 bases from V and 5 bases from J, with 10 bases between. The CDR3 spells CASSYSLASETQYF. As DNA, the CDR3 is TGTGCCAGCAGTTACTCTCTGGCGTCGGAGACCCAGTACTTC.

Only one count was recorded for this clone. This sequence joins TRBV5-6 and TRBJ2-5; 11 bases agree with TRBD1. The CDR3 spans 15 residues. V lost 5 bases and J lost 4; bases outside the gene matches: 7. Germline V gene lookup returns CDR1 SGHDT and CDR2 YYEEEE. CDR3 sequence reads: CASRAPGQGGETQYF. CDR3 nucleotide sequence: TGTGCCAGCAGAGCTCCGGGACAGGGGGGAGAGACCCAGTACTTC. The variable domain in full, with the rest retrieved from reference TRBV5-6 and TRBJ2-5, is DAGVTQSPTHLIKTRGQQVTLRCSPKSGHDTVSWYQQALGQGPQFIFQYYEEEERQRGNFPDRFSGHQFPNYSSELNVNALLLGDSALYLCASRAPGQGGETQYFGPGTRLLVL.

This rearrangement joins TRBV5-6 to TRBJ1-1; no clear D gene. The germline V and J ends were trimmed by 4 bases and 4 bases, with 20 bases remaining between them. Germline-derived CDR1 and CDR2 are SGHDT and YYEEEE. The CDR3 is 16 amino acids. The CDR3 here is CASSRDGPHGITEAFF. CDR3 sequence (DNA): TGTGCCAGCAGCCGAGATGGGCCACATGGGATCACTGAAGCTTTCTTT.

This clone occurred a few times. This rearrangement joins TRBV11-2 to TRBJ2-5, with D possibly TRBD2 on 6 matching bases. The CDR3 has 16 residues. V was clipped by 1 base and J by 1 base, with 13 bases between them. CDR1 is SGHAT, CDR2 FQNNGV, per germline. CDR3 DNA sequence: TGTGCCAGCAGCTTAGGCGGGGCCCCCCCCCAAGAGACCCAGTACTTC. Its translation: CASSLGGAPPQETQYF.

This sequence joins TRBV6-5 and TRBJ1-3, with no clear D. The V end was cut by 5 bases, the J end by 1 base, with 9 bases between. The CDR3 covers 14 residues. Germline V lookup: CDR1 MNHEY, CDR2 SVGAGI. This chain's CDR3 is CASSVRGSGNTIYF. CDR3 DNA sequence: TGTGCCAGCAGTGTCCGGGGATCTGGAAACACCATATATTTT.

This clone has more than one count but fewer than ten. The CDR3 coding sequence is TGTGCCAGCAGACCTGGGGCAGAGGCTAACTATGGCTACACCTTC. Translation: CASRPGAEANYGYTF. This chain joins TRBV6-1 and TRBJ1-2; a weak D match, TRBD1 (5 bases). This CDR3 has 15 residues. Germline-derived CDR1 and CDR2 are MNHNS and SASEGT. Trimming stripped 6 bases from V and 0 bases from J, with 14 bases between.

The V call is TRBV19, the J call TRBJ2-3, with a possible D match to TRBD2 (7 bases). Looked up from germline, CDR1 is LNHDA and CDR2 is SQIVND (reference sequence). Trimming took off 3 bases at V and 0 bases at J, with 10 bases between the two ends. The CDR3 runs to 15 residues. This CDR3 is CASSMRGGSTDTQYF. The CDR3 coding sequence is TGTGCCAGTAGTATGAGGGGGGGGAGCACAGATACGCAGTATTTT.

The chain couples TRBV4-2 to TRBJ1-1, with a tentative D call TRBD1 (5 bases). V shed 5 bases and J shed 0 bases, with 13 bases lying between them. This CDR3 has 15 residues. Germline lookup yields CDR1 LGHNA and CDR2 YNFKEQ. CDR3 region: CASSVLWGMNTEAFF. DNA of the CDR3: TGTGCCAGCAGCGTATTGTGGGGGATGAACACTGAAGCTTTCTTT.

The chain links TRBV19 to TRBJ1-1; TRBD1 is a possible D gene (5 bases). CDR1 is LNHDA and CDR2 is SQIVND in the germline V gene (reference sequence). Trimming shortened V by 3 bases and J by 11 bases, and 16 bases separated the two germline ends. The CDR3 sequence is 13 residues long. The CDR3: CASSINRAREAFF. The DNA of the CDR3 is TGTGCCAGTAGTATTAACAGAGCCAGGGAGGCTTTCTTT.

The rearrangement links TRBV14 to TRBJ2-7, with TRBD1 matching 8 bases. The CDR3 has 15 residues. Germline CDR1 is SGHDN and CDR2 is FVKESK. Trimming removed 0 bases from V and 6 bases from J; junction bases left unmatched: 7. Written as DNA, the CDR3 is TGTGCCAGCAGCCAAGACTGGACAGGGAGAGGCGAGCAGTACTTC. It is translated as CASSQDWTGRGEQYF.

This rearrangement joins TRBV11-2 to TRBJ1-1; D perhaps matches TRBD1 (5 bases). CDR1 SGHAT and CDR2 FQNNGV come from the germline V gene. Deletions cut 6 bases from V and 1 base from J, with 21 bases between. The CDR3 is 17 amino acids. The CDR3 here is CASSIIPRQTQNTEAFF. In nucleotides, the CDR3 is TGTGCCAGCAGTATTATCCCCAGACAGACTCAGAACACTGAAGCTTTCTTT.

The rearrangement joins TRBV5-1 to TRBJ1-4, with D tentatively TRBD1 (5 bases). Trimming removed 0 bases at V and 7 bases at J, with 13 bases between. CDR1 is SGHRS, CDR2 YFSETQ, per germline. This CDR3 is 15 amino acids long. The CDR3 is CASSLADTRGEKLFF. DNA for the CDR3: TGCGCCAGCAGCTTGGCCGACACGAGGGGTGAAAAACTGTTTTTT.

The chain has TRBV9 and TRBJ1-2, with 7 bases fitting TRBD1. CDR3 size: 14 residues. J was trimmed by 0 bases and V by 9 bases; bases with no gene match: 8. Germline V CDR1 and CDR2: SGDLS, YYNGEE. The CDR3 sequence: CATQGRKANYGYTF. The DNA of the CDR3 is TGTGCCACACAGGGGAGGAAAGCTAACTATGGCTACACCTTC. Looking up the rest from reference TRBV9 and TRBJ1-2 gives the full variable domain: DSGVTQTPKHLITATGQRVTLRCSPRSGDLSVYWYQQSLDQGLQFLIQYYNGEERAKGNILERFSAQQFPDLHSELNLSSLELGDSALYFCATQGRKANYGYTFGSGTRLTVV.

The chain is built from TRBV5-1 and TRBJ2-7, with a weak D call TRBD1 (6 bases). The V end lost 3 bases, the J end lost 0 bases, and 16 bases lay between the germline ends. The CDR3 covers 16 residues. The V gene's germline CDR1 is SGHRS and CDR2 YFSETQ. The CDR3 protein is CASSSGLGASSYEQYF. CDR3 coding DNA: TGCGCCAGCAGCTCCGGCCTGGGGGCTAGCTCCTACGAGCAGTACTTC.

The rearrangement uses TRBV27 and TRBJ2-5, with 7 bases matching TRBD1. Trimming cost V 3 bases and J 4 bases; bases outside gene matches: 17. Looked up from germline, CDR1 is MNHEY and CDR2 is SMNVEV (reference sequence). The CDR3 length is 18 residues. CDR3 bases: TGTGCCAGCAGTTTGAGCCCACCCTTTACAGGGGAATTAGAGACCCAGTACTTC. This sequence encodes CASSLSPPFTGELETQYF.

V gene TRBV5-1 combines with J gene TRBJ1-1; tentative D call: TRBD1 (6 bases). Per germline, CDR1 SGHRS and CDR2 YFSETQ. The CDR3 covers 15 residues. V was pared by 3 bases and J by 2 bases, with 14 bases between. The CDR3 reads CASSYLGQPNTEAFF. The DNA of the CDR3 is TGCGCCAGCAGCTACTTGGGACAACCCAACACTGAAGCTTTCTTT.

The chain couples TRBV7-3 to TRBJ2-3; D uncertain. Germline values: CDR1 SGHTA, CDR2 FQGTGA. The V end lost 2 bases, the J end lost 3 bases, and 9 bases lay between the germline ends. This CDR3 is built from 14 residues. CDR3 residues: CASSLQLPTDTQYF. CDR3 coding DNA: TGTGCCAGCAGCTTACAACTCCCGACAGATACGCAGTATTTT.

The V call is TRBV28, the J call TRBJ1-1, with a weak D call TRBD1 (6 bases). Deletions cut 2 bases from V and 8 bases from J, with 21 bases between. This CDR3 region has 16 residues. Germline V lookup: CDR1 MDHEN, CDR2 SYDVKM. This CDR3 reads CASSLPLGRGGSEAFF. The CDR3 DNA reads as TGTGCCAGCAGTTTACCCTTGGGAAGAGGGGGATCGGAAGCTTTCTTT.

This sequence joins TRBV10-3 and TRBJ1-2, with TRBD1 identical over 7 bases. The junction had 13 bases not matched to a gene; V was cut back by 10 bases and J by 5 bases. The CDR3 runs to 14 residues. CDR1 is ENHRY, CDR2 SYGVKD, per germline. The CDR3 spells CATLDPQGQYGYTF. In DNA form, the CDR3 reads TGTGCCACGCTGGACCCACAGGGGCAGTATGGCTACACCTTC.

The chain recombines TRBV25-1 with TRBJ2-3; maybe TRBD1 (5 bases). The ends were cut back, 2 bases at V and 2 bases at J, with 8 bases in the middle. The CDR3 has 14 residues. Germline CDR1 MGHDK, CDR2 SYGVNS. CDR3: CASSEPRVTDTQYF. Here the CDR3 DNA reads TGTGCCAGCAGTGAACCCAGGGTCACAGATACGCAGTATTTT.

The chain links TRBV9 to TRBJ2-7, with a possible D match to TRBD1 (6 bases). Germline lookup yields CDR1 SGDLS and CDR2 YYNGEE. The ends were cut back, 3 bases at V and 0 bases at J, with 10 bases in the middle. The CDR3 totals 14 residues. The CDR3 nucleotides are TGTGCCAGCAGCGGCACGACAGGCTCCTACGAGCAGTACTTC. It translates to CASSGTTGSYEQYF.

This chain connects TRBV29-1 to TRBJ1-2; the D gene is possibly TRBD1 (6 bases). Germline values: CDR1 SQVTM, CDR2 ANQGSEA. The V end was cut by 3 bases, the J end by 3 bases, with 8 bases between. The CDR3 covers 12 residues. The DNA for the CDR3 is TGCAGCGTTGAGGACAGCCACTATGGCTACACCTTC. It translates to CSVEDSHYGYTF. The variable domain in full, completed from reference TRBV29-1 and TRBJ1-2, reads SAVISQKPSRDICQRGTSLTIQCQVDSQVTMMFWYRQQPGQSLTLIATANQGSEATYESGFVIDKFPISRPNLTFSTLTVSNMSPEDSSIYLCSVEDSHYGYTFGSGTRLTVV.

J is TRBJ1-2 and V is TRBV5-8; 10 bases are a match to TRBD1. V dropped 6 bases and J dropped 3; count of bases not matched to a gene: 8. Germline CDR1 is SGHTS and CDR2 is YDEGEE. The CDR3 extends over 15 amino acids. In nucleotides, the CDR3 is TGTGCCAGCACCCCCGGGACAGGGGAGGACTATGGCTACACCTTC. Its translation: CASTPGTGEDYGYTF.

The chain uses TRBV28 and TRBJ1-2; no clear D gene. The CDR3 spans 13 residues. The V end was cut by 5 bases, the J end by 5 bases, with 12 bases between. Looked up from germline, CDR1 is MDHEN and CDR2 is SYDVKM. The CDR3 protein is CASSPHGEYGYTF. CDR3 nucleotides: TGTGCCAGCAGTCCTCATGGGGAGTATGGCTACACCTTC.

The chain has TRBV9 and TRBJ2-7; 8 bases agree with TRBD2. Germline V gene sequence: CDR1 SGDLS, CDR2 YYNGEE. There are 19 residues in the CDR3. V lost 1 base and J lost 5; bases outside the gene matches: 20. CDR3 DNA: TGTGCCAGCAGCGTAACCCAATGGCGGGGGGACGCCCGTCTAGACGAGCAGTACTTC. This gives the protein CASSVTQWRGDARLDEQYF.

The chain is built from TRBV14 and TRBJ2-7; 8 bases are shared with TRBD1. V lost 5 bases to trimming and J lost 3 bases; unmatched junction nucleotides: 3. CDR1 is SGHDN, CDR2 FVKESK, per germline. The CDR3 sequence is 13 residues long. The CDR3 sequence: CASSLGTGYEQYF. CDR3 bases: TGTGCCAGCAGCTTAGGGACAGGCTACGAGCAGTACTTC.

This chain connects TRBV4-3 to TRBJ2-3, with 8 bases identical to TRBD2. The CDR3 length is 15 residues. V trimming: 1 base; J trimming: 0 bases; junction bases outside the gene matches: 0. CDR1 and CDR2 from the germline V gene are LGHNA and YSLEER. The CDR3 here is CASSQAGGSTDTQYF. For the CDR3, the DNA is TGCGCCAGCAGCCAAGCGGGAGGGAGCACAGATACGCAGTATTTT.

J is TRBJ2-7 and V is TRBV7-2; D possibly corresponds to TRBD1 (6 bases). V was shortened by 5 bases and J by 7 bases, with 18 bases between the two germline ends. Germline V gives CDR1 SGHTA, CDR2 FQGNSA. The CDR3 sequence is 14 residues long. CDR3 in amino acids: CASSPTGDKGEQYF. CDR3 DNA sequence: TGTGCCAGCAGCCCCACCGGGGACAAAGGGGAGCAGTACTTC. The variable domain in full, completed from reference TRBV7-2 and TRBJ2-7, reads GAGVSQSPSNKVTEKGKDVELRCDPISGHTALYWYRQSLGQGLEFLIYFQGNSAPDKSGLPSDRFSAERTGGSVSTLTIQRTQQEDSAVYLCASSPTGDKGEQYFGPGTRLTVT.

The chain recombines TRBV28 with TRBJ1-1, with 7 nucleotides matching TRBD1. The CDR3 length is 14 residues. Germline V gives CDR1 MDHEN, CDR2 SYDVKM. V gave up 7 bases and J gave up 5 bases; unmatched junction bases: 10. The CDR3 sequence: CASTPGGIGTEAFF. The CDR3 DNA is TGTGCCAGCACCCCAGGGGGGATAGGGACTGAAGCTTTCTTT.